The T cell receptor (beta chain) described here comes from a study of blood T cells in healthy people across ages. Overall study results and limits: Roughly linear declines in TCR beta diversity per million T cells occurred with age. Strong correlation existed between TCR beta diversity and naive T cell percentage.

Trimming cost V 5 bases and J 9 bases, with 11 bases left between them. The CDR3 has 12 amino acids. Germline V gene data show CDR1 as SGHVS and CDR2 as FQNEAQ. Next came a second PCR, run for about 6 to 12 cycles, which used a sample-barcoded 5' primer along with a J-beta primer mix. Every cDNA was tagged by a template-switch adaptor with 12 random nucleotides. One entry per CDR3 protein results from TCRdb running MiXCR on the 5' RACE reads. The sample carries roughly 1,500,000 distinct CDR3 sequences, almost 35% recorded once. Many counts were recorded for this clonotype. Its antigen is still unknown.

The sample was blood. The sequence was collected from a woman in her twenties or thirties in good health. The rearrangement links TRBV7-8 to TRBJ2-1, with D unresolved. The CDR3 region is CASSLISLEQFF. The CDR3 DNA is TGTGCCAGCAGCCTAATATCGCTTGAGCAGTTCTTC.